This TCR beta chain was sequenced for a study of cytomegalovirus exposure and HLA in healthy donors. Trimming stripped 0 bases from V and 1 base from J, with 11 bases between. The CDR3 has 16 amino acids. CDR1 is SGHTA, CDR2 FQGNSA, per germline. The PCR ran on 60 Vbeta and 13 Jbeta primers. Profiling relied on immunoSEQ multiplex PCR, and the TCRdb table lists in-frame clones only, not all of them. The table shows 95,000 to 150,000 clones, with approximately 80% occurring only once. What was sequenced was PBMCs. This clonotype was obtained from a woman between 18 and 29 years old in good health and CMV-seronegative. The chain carries TRBV7-2 and TRBJ2-3; maybe TRBD2 (7 bases). The CDR3 reads CASSLARGAGTDTQYF. CDR3 nucleotide sequence: TGTGCCAGCAGCTTAGCCCGGGGGGCCGGCACAGATACGCAGTATTTT.